This is a list of T cell receptor beta chains from one sample in a study of identical twins. TCRdb processed the 5' RACE reads anew with MiXCR; each CDR3 protein has one entry. The data contain some 590,000 distinct CDR3 sequences, just under 10% of them singletons. The same sample was also studied in work on yellow fever vaccine responses in identical twins.

Sequenced input: PBMCs. These receptors originate from a woman under 30 in good health. Both conserved end residues are part of each CDR3. D genes are given only for firm matches. The listing skips clone size in some rows; elsewhere it reads once, few, many or a size class.

D: NA; J: TRBJ2-1; V: TRBV30; size: NA; CDR3: CAWNQGGNYNEQFF; DNA: TGTGCCTGGAATCAGGGCGGGAACTACAATGAGCAGTTCTTC
D: NA; J: TRBJ2-3; V: TRBV15; size: NA; CDR3: CATSGEGFQDTQYF; DNA: TGTGCCACCAGCGGCGAGGGATTTCAAGATACGCAGTATTTT
D: TRBD2; J: TRBJ2-6; V: TRBV6-1; size: NA; CDR3: CASSLSGVYSGANVLTF; DNA: TGTGCCAGCAGCCTTAGCGGGGTTTACTCTGGGGCCAACGTCCTGACTTTC
D: TRBD2; J: TRBJ2-3; V: TRBV25-1; size: NA; CDR3: CASSGHGGGTGTDTQYF; DNA: TGTGCCAGCAGTGGTCATGGCGGGGGGACGGGCACAGATACGCAGTATTTT
D: TRBD2; J: TRBJ2-2; V: TRBV7-8; size: many; CDR3: CASSRWTSSSVSYTGELFF; DNA: TGTGCCAGCAGCCGATGGACTAGTTCCTCTGTCTCCTACACCGGGGAGCTGTTTTTT
D: NA; J: TRBJ2-1; V: TRBV29-1; size: many; CDR3: CSVEGWAGYNEQFF; DNA: TGCAGCGTTGAAGGGTGGGCAGGCTACAATGAGCAGTTCTTC
D: NA; J: TRBJ2-7; V: TRBV3-1; size: NA; CDR3: CASSQTTDEQYF; DNA: TGTGCCAGCAGCCAAACTACCGACGAGCAGTACTTC
D: TRBD1; J: TRBJ2-3; V: TRBV30; size: NA; CDR3: CASDRGTDTQYF; DNA: TGTGCCTCGGACAGGGGGACAGATACGCAGTATTTT
D: NA; J: TRBJ1-1; V: TRBV29-1; size: few; CDR3: CSVAEVPMNTEAFF; DNA: TGCAGCGTTGCGGAAGTCCCAATGAACACTGAAGCTTTCTTT
D: NA; J: TRBJ2-7; V: TRBV9; size: few; CDR3: CASSIGPGYDLYEQYF; DNA: TGTGCCAGCAGCATCGGCCCCGGATACGATCTCTACGAGCAGTACTTC
D: NA; J: TRBJ2-7; V: TRBV6-5; size: NA; CDR3: CASSFDISYEQYF; DNA: TGTGCCAGCAGTTTCGACATTTCCTACGAGCAGTACTTC
D: NA; J: TRBJ2-4; V: TRBV29-1; size: few; CDR3: CSVPQGPGNIQYF; DNA: TGCAGCGTACCTCAGGGGCCCGGAAACATTCAGTACTTC
D: NA; J: TRBJ1-5; V: TRBV30; size: few; CDR3: CAWNAGAAYSNQPQHF; DNA: TGTGCCTGGAATGCCGGGGCAGCATATAGCAATCAGCCCCAGCATTTT
D: NA; J: TRBJ2-7; V: TRBV20-1; size: NA; CDR3: CSANQGSVREQYF; DNA: TGCAGTGCTAATCAGGGGTCGGTTAGGGAGCAGTACTTC
D: TRBD2; J: TRBJ2-1; V: TRBV29-1; size: many; CDR3: CSVGVAGAHNEQFF; DNA: TGCAGCGTTGGAGTAGCGGGAGCCCACAATGAGCAGTTCTTC
D: NA; J: TRBJ2-7; V: TRBV12-3/TRBV12-4; size: few; CDR3: CASTLGVIYEQYF; DNA: TGTGCCAGCACCCTAGGGGTAATCTACGAGCAGTACTTC
D: TRBD1; J: TRBJ2-7; V: TRBV20-1; size: few; CDR3: CSASTGPYREQYF; DNA: TGCAGTGCTTCGACAGGGCCGTATCGCGAGCAGTACTTC
D: TRBD2; J: TRBJ2-2; V: TRBV20-1; size: many; CDR3: CSASPATSSELFF; DNA: TGCAGTGCTAGTCCGGCGACTAGCTCGGAGCTGTTTTTT
D: TRBD2; J: TRBJ2-1; V: TRBV20-1; size: few; CDR3: CSARDWSREGSYNEQFF; DNA: TGCAGTGCTAGAGATTGGTCACGGGAGGGGTCCTACAATGAGCAGTTCTTC
D: TRBD1; J: TRBJ2-7; V: TRBV5-1; size: NA; CDR3: CASSIGQGGTYEQYF; DNA: TGCGCCAGCAGCATAGGACAGGGTGGCACCTACGAGCAGTACTTC
D: NA; J: TRBJ1-2; V: TRBV6-2/TRBV6-3; size: many; CDR3: CASSQAVGGYTF; DNA: TGTGCCAGCAGCCAGGCGGTGGGAGGCTACACCTTC
D: NA; J: TRBJ1-2; V: TRBV12-3/TRBV12-4; size: NA; CDR3: CASSQGLGHYGYTF; DNA: TGTGCCAGCAGTCAGGGATTAGGGCACTATGGCTACACCTTC
D: NA; J: TRBJ2-1; V: TRBV29-1; size: NA; CDR3: CSVEEPMNEQFF; DNA: TGCAGCGTTGAAGAACCCATGAATGAGCAGTTCTTC
D: NA; J: TRBJ2-3; V: TRBV12-5; size: NA; CDR3: CASGLKRSDTQYF; DNA: TGTGCTAGTGGTTTGAAACGGTCAGATACGCAGTATTTT
D: NA; J: TRBJ1-5; V: TRBV12-3/TRBV12-4; size: NA; CDR3: CASSPRRGVDQPQHF; DNA: TGTGCCAGCAGTCCCCGACGAGGGGTCGATCAGCCCCAGCATTTT
D: NA; J: TRBJ1-6; V: TRBV20-1; size: many; CDR3: CSAIPGSSYNSPLHF; DNA: TGCAGTGCTATCCCGGGGAGCTCCTATAATTCACCCCTCCACTTT
D: NA; J: TRBJ1-3; V: TRBV7-9; size: many; CDR3: CASSLGGNTIYF; DNA: TGTGCCAGCAGCTTAGGTGGAAACACCATATATTTT
D: NA; J: TRBJ2-1; V: TRBV6-4; size: many; CDR3: CASSEGNNEQFF; DNA: TGTGCCAGCAGTGAAGGGAACAATGAGCAGTTCTTC
D: TRBD1; J: TRBJ1-5; V: TRBV24-1; size: few; CDR3: CATSDGGQHSNQPQHF; DNA: TGTGCCACCAGTGATGGGGGACAGCACAGCAATCAGCCCCAGCATTTT
D: NA; J: TRBJ2-2; V: TRBV29-1; size: few; CDR3: CSVALAAGELFF; DNA: TGCAGCGTTGCTTTGGCAGCCGGGGAGCTGTTTTTT
D: NA; J: TRBJ2-5; V: TRBV9; size: many; CDR3: CASSPRGGGSSETQYF; DNA: TGTGCCAGCAGCCCCCGGGGAGGGGGCTCGTCCGAGACCCAGTACTTC
D: NA; J: TRBJ1-2; V: TRBV2; size: NA; CDR3: CASSESSYNYGYTF; DNA: TGTGCCAGCAGTGAATCCAGCTATAACTATGGCTACACCTTC
D: NA; J: TRBJ2-7; V: TRBV24-1; size: many; CDR3: CATSDSGEIYEQYF; DNA: TGTGCCACCAGTGACTCCGGGGAGATCTACGAGCAGTACTTC
D: NA; J: TRBJ2-3; V: TRBV13; size: few; CDR3: CASSLEGGTQYF; DNA: TGTGCCAGCAGCTTGGAGGGTGGTACGCAGTATTTT
D: NA; J: TRBJ2-3; V: TRBV6-2/TRBV6-3; size: NA; CDR3: CASSARTITGNTDTQYF; DNA: TGTGCCAGCAGTGCCCGCACGATTACAGGCAACACAGATACGCAGTATTTT
D: NA; J: TRBJ2-1; V: TRBV2; size: few; CDR3: CASNRDSSYEQFF; DNA: TGTGCCAGCAACCGGGACTCGTCATATGAGCAGTTCTTC
D: NA; J: TRBJ2-7; V: TRBV28; size: few; CDR3: CASSPQQGGRYEQYF; DNA: TGTGCCAGCAGCCCCCAACAGGGTGGGAGATACGAGCAGTACTTC
D: NA; J: TRBJ2-2; V: TRBV4-2; size: many; CDR3: CASSQETGELFF; DNA: TGTGCCAGCAGCCAAGAGACAGGGGAGCTGTTTTTT